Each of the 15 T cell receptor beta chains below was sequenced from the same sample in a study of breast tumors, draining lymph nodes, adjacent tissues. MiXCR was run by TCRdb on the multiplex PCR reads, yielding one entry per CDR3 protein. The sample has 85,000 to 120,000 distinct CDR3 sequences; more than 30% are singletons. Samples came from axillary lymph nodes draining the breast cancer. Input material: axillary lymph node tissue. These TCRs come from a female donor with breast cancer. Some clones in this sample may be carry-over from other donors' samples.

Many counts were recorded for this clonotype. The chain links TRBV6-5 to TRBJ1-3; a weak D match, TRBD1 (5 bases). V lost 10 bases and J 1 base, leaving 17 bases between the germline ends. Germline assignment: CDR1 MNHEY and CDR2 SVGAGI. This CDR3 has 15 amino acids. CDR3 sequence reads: CATRRALGSGNTIYF. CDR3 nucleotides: TGTGCCACCCGCAGGGCCCTGGGGTCTGGAAACACCATATATTTT.

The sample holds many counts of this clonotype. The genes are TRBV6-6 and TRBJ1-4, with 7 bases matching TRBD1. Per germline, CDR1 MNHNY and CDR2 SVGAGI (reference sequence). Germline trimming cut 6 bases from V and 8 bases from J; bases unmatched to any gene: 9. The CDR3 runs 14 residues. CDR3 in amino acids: CASSQGGLEEKLFF. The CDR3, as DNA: TGTGCCAGCAGCCAGGGGGGGCTCGAAGAAAAACTGTTTTTT.

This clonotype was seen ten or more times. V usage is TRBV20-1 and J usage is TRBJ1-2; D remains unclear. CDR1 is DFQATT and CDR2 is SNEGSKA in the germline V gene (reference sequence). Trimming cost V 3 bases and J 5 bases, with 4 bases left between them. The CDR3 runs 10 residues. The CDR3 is CSASAYGYTF. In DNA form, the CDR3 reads TGCAGTGCTAGTGCGTATGGCTACACCTTC.

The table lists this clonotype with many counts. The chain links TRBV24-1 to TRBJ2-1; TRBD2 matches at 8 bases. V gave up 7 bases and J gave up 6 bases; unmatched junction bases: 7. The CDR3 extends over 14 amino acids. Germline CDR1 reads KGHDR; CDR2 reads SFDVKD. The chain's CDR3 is CATSPVSGSNEQFF. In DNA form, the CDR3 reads TGTGCCACCAGCCCCGTGAGCGGGAGCAATGAGCAGTTCTTC.

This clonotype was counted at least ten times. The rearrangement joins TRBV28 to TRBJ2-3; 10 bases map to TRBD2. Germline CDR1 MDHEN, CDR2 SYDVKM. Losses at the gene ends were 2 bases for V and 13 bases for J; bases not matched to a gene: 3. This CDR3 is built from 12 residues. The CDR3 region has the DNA TGTGCCAGCAGTTTACTAGCGGGAGTAGAGTATTTT. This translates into CASSLLAGVEYF.

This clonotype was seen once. In nucleotides, the CDR3 is TGTGCCAGCAGCTTATTTACAGGGGGCGCCGGTACTGAAGCTTTCTTT. Its translation is CASSLFTGGAGTEAFF. The chain links TRBV7-2 to TRBJ1-1; TRBD1 matches 9 bases. V lost 2 bases and J lost 5; bases outside the gene matches: 9. The CDR3 spans 16 residues. Germline V gene sequence: CDR1 SGHTA, CDR2 FQGNSA.

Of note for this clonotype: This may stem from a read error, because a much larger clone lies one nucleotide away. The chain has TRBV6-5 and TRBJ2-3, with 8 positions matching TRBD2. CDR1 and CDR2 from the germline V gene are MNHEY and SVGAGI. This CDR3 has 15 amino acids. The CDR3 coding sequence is TGTGCCAGCAGTCACGGGTTAGCGGGGTCAGATACGCAGTGTTTT. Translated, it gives CASSHGLAGSDTQCF.

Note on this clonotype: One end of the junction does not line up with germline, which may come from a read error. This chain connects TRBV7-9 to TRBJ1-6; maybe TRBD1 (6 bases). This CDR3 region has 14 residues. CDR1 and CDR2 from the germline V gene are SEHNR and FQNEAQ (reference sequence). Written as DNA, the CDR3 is TGTGCCAGCGGAGCGGGCAGGGGTAATTCTCCCCTCCACTTT. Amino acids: CASGAGRGNSPLHF.

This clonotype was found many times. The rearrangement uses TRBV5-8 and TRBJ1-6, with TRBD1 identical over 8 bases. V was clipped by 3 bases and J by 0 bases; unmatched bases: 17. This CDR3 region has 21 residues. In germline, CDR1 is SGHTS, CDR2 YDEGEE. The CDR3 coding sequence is TGTGCCAGCAGCTCGGCGACAGGGGCCCCTTCCCAAAGCTCCTATAATTCACCCCTCCACTTT. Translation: CASSSATGAPSQSSYNSPLHF. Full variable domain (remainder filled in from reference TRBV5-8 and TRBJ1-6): EAGVTQSPTHLIKTRGQQATLRCSPISGHTSVYWYQQALGLGLQFLLWYDEGEERNRGNFPPRFSGRQFPNYSSELNVNALELEDSALYLCASSSATGAPSQSSYNSPLHFGNGTRLTVT.

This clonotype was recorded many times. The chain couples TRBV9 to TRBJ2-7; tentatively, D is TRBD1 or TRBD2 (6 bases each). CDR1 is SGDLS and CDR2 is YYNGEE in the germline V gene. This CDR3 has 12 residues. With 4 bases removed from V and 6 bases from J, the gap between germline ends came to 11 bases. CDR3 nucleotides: TGTGCCAGCAGCCTATCGGGGGCCGAGCAGTACTTC. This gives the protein CASSLSGAEQYF.

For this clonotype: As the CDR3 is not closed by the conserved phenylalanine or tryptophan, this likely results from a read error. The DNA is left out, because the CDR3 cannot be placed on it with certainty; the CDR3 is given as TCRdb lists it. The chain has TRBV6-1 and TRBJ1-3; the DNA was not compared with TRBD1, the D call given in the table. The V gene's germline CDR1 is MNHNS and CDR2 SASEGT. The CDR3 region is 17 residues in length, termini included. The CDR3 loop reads CASTPPRGLGSGNTIYS.

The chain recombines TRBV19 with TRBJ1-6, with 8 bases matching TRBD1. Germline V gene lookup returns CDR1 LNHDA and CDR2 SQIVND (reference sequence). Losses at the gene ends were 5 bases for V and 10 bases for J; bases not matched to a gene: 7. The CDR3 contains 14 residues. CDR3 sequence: CASSPGQALSPLHF. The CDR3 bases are TGTGCCAGTAGTCCGGGACAGGCTTTGTCACCCCTCCACTTT.

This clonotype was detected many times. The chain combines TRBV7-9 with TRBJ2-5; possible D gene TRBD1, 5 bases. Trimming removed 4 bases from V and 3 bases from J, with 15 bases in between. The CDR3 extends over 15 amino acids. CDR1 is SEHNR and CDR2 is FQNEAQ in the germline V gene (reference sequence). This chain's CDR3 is CASSYPPAGKETQYF. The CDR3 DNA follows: TGTGCCAGCAGCTACCCCCCTGCAGGGAAAGAGACCCAGTACTTC. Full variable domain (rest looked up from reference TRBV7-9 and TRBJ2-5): DTGVSQNPRHKITKRGQNVTFRCDPISEHNRLYWYRQTLGQGPEFLTYFQNEAQLEKSRLLSDRFSAERPKGSFSTLEIQRTEQGDSAMYLCASSYPPAGKETQYFGPGTRLLVL.

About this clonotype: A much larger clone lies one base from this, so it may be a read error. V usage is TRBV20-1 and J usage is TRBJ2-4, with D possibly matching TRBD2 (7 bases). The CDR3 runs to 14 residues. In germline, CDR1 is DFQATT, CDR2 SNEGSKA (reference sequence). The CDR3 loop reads CSTRKGEGRNIQYF. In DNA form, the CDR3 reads TGCAGTACTAGGAAGGGGGAGGGCAGGAACATTCAGTACTTC.

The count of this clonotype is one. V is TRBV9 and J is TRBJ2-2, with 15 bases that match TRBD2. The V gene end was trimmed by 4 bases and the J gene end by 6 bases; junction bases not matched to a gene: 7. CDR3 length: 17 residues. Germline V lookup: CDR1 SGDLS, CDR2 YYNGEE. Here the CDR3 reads CASSNGTSGRKAGELFF. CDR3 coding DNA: TGTGCCAGCAGCAATGGGACTAGCGGGAGGAAAGCCGGGGAGCTGTTTTTT.